The 19 T cell receptor beta chains below come from one sample, sequenced in a study of blood T cell repertoires in COVID-19. The protocol was immunoSEQ multiplex PCR, while the TCRdb copy is restricted to in-frame clones and leaves out a portion. The sample shows tens of thousands of clones, approximately 90% of them seen only once. The source material was peripheral blood. These receptors were taken from a woman of 80 years or more with active COVID-19.

This sequence joins TRBV6-5 and TRBJ2-7; a possible D gene is TRBD2 (6 bases). CDR1 is MNHEY, CDR2 SVGAGI, per germline. V shed 5 bases and J shed 1 base, with 12 bases lying between them. This CDR3 has 14 residues. The chain's CDR3 is CASSPAGTSYEQYV. The CDR3 nucleotides are TGTGCCAGCAGTCCAGCCGGGACTTCCTACGAGCAGTACGTC.

V usage is TRBV5-6 and J usage is TRBJ2-1; 8 bases match TRBD2. Per the germline V gene, CDR1 is SGHDT and CDR2 is YYEEEE. This CDR3 is 15 amino acids long. J gave up 7 bases and V 1 base, and 7 bases lay outside the gene matches. CDR3 nucleotides: TGTGCCAGCAGCTTGATGACTAGCGAAACGAATGAGCAGTTCTTC. Protein sequence: CASSLMTSETNEQFF.

The rearrangement uses TRBV25-1 and TRBJ1-1; 8 bases match TRBD1. The length of the CDR3 is 14 residues. The V gene end was trimmed by 6 bases and the J gene end by 6 bases; junction bases not matched to a gene: 9. CDR1 is MGHDK, CDR2 SYGVNS, per germline. The CDR3 nucleotides read TGTGCCAGCAGAGAAACAGGACAGGGAGCTGAAGCTTTCTTT. Its translation is CASRETGQGAEAFF.

The chain has TRBV5-1 and TRBJ2-1; 9 bases map to TRBD2. V shed 0 bases and J 4 bases; nucleotides not matched to a gene: 2. The V gene's germline CDR1 is SGHRS and CDR2 YFSETQ. The CDR3 has 15 residues. DNA for the CDR3: TGCGCCAGCAGCTTGGTGGCGGGGGGGTACAATGAGCAGTTCTTC. Amino acids: CASSLVAGGYNEQFF.

The V gene is TRBV28, the J gene TRBJ2-7; the D gene is possibly TRBD2 (7 bases). Trimming removed 5 bases from V and 2 bases from J, with 22 bases in between. The CDR3 is made up of 17 amino acids. Germline values: CDR1 MDHEN, CDR2 SYDVKM. The CDR3, as DNA: TGTGCCAGCAGTACTGATGGGGGGGGCTTTAGAACCTACGAGCAGTACGTC. Amino acids: CASSTDGGGFRTYEQYV.

As regards this clone: The junction shows a germline mismatch at one end, possibly a read error. V and J are TRBV2 and TRBJ1-1; D is unresolved. This CDR3 is 13 amino acids long. CDR1 SNHLY and CDR2 FYNNEI come from the germline V gene. In DNA, the CDR3 is TGTGCCAGCGGTGACGCGGAGAACACTGAAGCTTTCTTT. Its translation is CASGDAENTEAFF.

This chain uses TRBV3-1 (or the pseudogene TRBV3-2) with TRBJ2-1; 8 bases are shared with TRBD2. J was trimmed by 6 bases and V by 7 bases; bases with no gene match: 8. Per germline, CDR1 LGHDT and CDR2 YNNKEL (reference sequence). This CDR3 region has 14 residues. The CDR3: CASTKAAGGNEQFF. In nucleotides, the CDR3 is TGTGCCAGCACCAAAGCGGCGGGAGGCAATGAGCAGTTCTTC.

This chain connects TRBV5-4 to TRBJ2-3; 9 positions match TRBD2. The CDR3 spans 17 residues. Per germline, CDR1 SGHNT and CDR2 YYREEE (reference sequence). Trimming removed 0 bases from V and 5 bases from J; junction bases left unmatched: 10. CDR3 region: CASSLGSGGGAVDTQYF. The CDR3 DNA is TGTGCCAGCAGCTTGGGCTCCGGCGGGGGGGCAGTAGATACGCAGTATTTT.

The rearrangement joins TRBV5-6 to TRBJ2-4, with 12 nucleotides matching TRBD1. Germline V gives CDR1 SGHDT, CDR2 YYEEEE. V lost 1 base and J lost 2; bases outside the gene matches: 4. The CDR3 runs 17 residues. The CDR3 spells CASSLRDRGLSKNIQYF. For the CDR3, the DNA is TGTGCCAGCAGCTTGAGGGACAGGGGGCTATCCAAAAACATTCAGTACTTC.

The V gene is TRBV28, the J gene TRBJ2-1; unclear D gene. From germline, CDR1 is MDHEN and CDR2 SYDVKM. V was cut by 1 base and J by 8 bases, with 9 bases left in between. This CDR3 has 13 residues. DNA for the CDR3: TGTGCCAGCAGTTTATTCGGGTTCGATGAGCAGTTCTTC. Translated, it gives CASSLFGFDEQFF.

The chain links TRBV30 to TRBJ2-5, with 7 bases identical to TRBD1. This CDR3 is built from 18 residues. The junction had 20 bases not matched to a gene; V was cut back by 0 bases and J by 7 bases. The V gene's germline CDR1 is GTSNPN and CDR2 SVGIG (reference sequence). CDR3 DNA sequence: TGTGCCTGGAGTGTACTCTCGGGCAGGGGGAGCCTACGGACGACCCAGTACTTC. As protein: CAWSVLSGRGSLRTTQYF.

The genes are TRBV11-1 and TRBJ2-3, with D tentatively TRBD1 (6 bases). CDR1 is SGHAT, CDR2 FQDESV, per germline (reference sequence). The CDR3 consists of 15 residues. Trimming shortened V by 0 bases and J by 6 bases, and 13 bases separated the two germline ends. This CDR3 is CASSLATGPGDTQYF. The CDR3 DNA is TGTGCCAGCAGCTTAGCGACAGGCCCAGGGGATACGCAGTATTTT.

The V call is TRBV6-2 or TRBV6-3, the J call TRBJ1-4; D gene unclear. Trimming cost V 5 bases and J 2 bases, with 12 bases left between them. Per germline, CDR1 MNHEY and CDR2 SVGEGT. The CDR3 is made up of 15 amino acids. This CDR3 is CASSDETGTNEKLFF. In nucleotides, the CDR3 is TGTGCCAGCAGTGATGAGACCGGGACTAATGAAAAACTGTTTTTT.

This rearrangement joins TRBV25-1 to TRBJ2-5; 12 nucleotides line up with TRBD2. J lost 5 bases, V lost 5 bases, and 6 bases had no gene match. The germline gives CDR1 MGHDK, CDR2 SYGVNS. The CDR3 extends over 15 amino acids. DNA of the CDR3: TGTGCCAGCAGTAATCTAGCGGGGGGGCACGAGACCCAGTACTTC. The encoded protein is CASSNLAGGHETQYF.

The gene calls are TRBV19 and TRBJ2-2; 10 bases map to TRBD2. Germline V gene lookup returns CDR1 LNHDA and CDR2 SQIVND (reference sequence). Trimming removed 7 bases from V and 0 bases from J; junction bases left unmatched: 8. CDR3 length: 17 amino acids. The CDR3 DNA follows: TGTGCCAGTACCAACATAGCGGGAGGTACGAACACCGGGGAGCTGTTTTTT. Its translation is CASTNIAGGTNTGELFF. The full variable domain, in which reference TRBV19 and TRBJ2-2 provide the parts outside the CDR3, is DGGITQSPKYLFRKEGQNVTLSCEQNLNHDAMYWYRQDPGQGLRLIYYSQIVNDFQKGDIAEGYSVSREKKESFPLTVTSAQKNPTAFYLCASTNIAGGTNTGELFFGEGSRLTVL.

CDR3 region: CASSLASSDSPLHF. In DNA, the CDR3 is TGTGCCAGCAGCTTAGCCAGTTCTGATTCACCCCTCCACTTT. The rearrangement joins TRBV7-2 to TRBJ1-6; D uncertain. V was clipped by 0 bases and J by 8 bases, with 8 bases between them. This CDR3 contains 14 residues. From germline, CDR1 is SGHTA and CDR2 FQGNSA.

The gene calls are TRBV5-1 and TRBJ2-3; D remains ambiguous. Germline-derived CDR1 and CDR2 are SGHRS and YFSETQ. The CDR3 runs 16 residues. V dropped 4 bases and J dropped 5 bases, with 20 bases sitting between them. The CDR3 loop reads CASSLPTDGSGDTQYF. The CDR3 nucleotides are TGCGCCAGCAGCCTCCCCACCGACGGTTCGGGAGATACGCAGTATTTT.

The chain carries TRBV30 and TRBJ2-1; tentatively, D is TRBD2 (6 bases). V lost 2 bases, J lost 6 bases, and 11 bases lay in between. Germline V CDR1 and CDR2: GTSNPN, SVGIG (reference sequence). The length of the CDR3 is 13 residues. The CDR3 coding sequence is TGTGCCTGGAGTCCGGACTACCTCAATGAGCAGTTCTTC. Translated, it gives CAWSPDYLNEQFF.

This chain uses TRBV28 with TRBJ1-4; D is unresolved. CDR3 length: 12 residues. V shed 6 bases and J shed 8 bases, with 10 bases lying between them. Germline V gives CDR1 MDHEN, CDR2 SYDVKM. CDR3 loop: CASRRTGEKLFF. CDR3 bases: TGTGCCAGCAGGCGGACGGGAGAAAAACTGTTTTTT. Looking up the rest from reference TRBV28 and TRBJ1-4 gives the full variable domain: DVKVTQSSRYLVKRTGEKVFLECVQDMDHENMFWYRQDPGLGLRLIYFSYDVKMKEKGDIPEGYSVSREKKERFSLILESASTNQTSMYLCASRRTGEKLFFGSGTQLSVL.